The 7 T cell receptor beta chains reported below all come from one sample, sequenced in a study of identical twins. A single record per CDR3 protein comes from TCRdb applying MiXCR to the 5' RACE reads. The sample lists fewer than 250,000 distinct CDR3 sequences; 7.5% were seen once. These data were likewise used in another study, on yellow fever vaccine responses in identical twins.

The sequenced sample was CD8+ T cells sorted from blood. The receptors were sampled from a woman younger than 30 in good health.

The chain couples TRBV15 to TRBJ2-1; 8 bases fit TRBD2. Germline CDR1 and CDR2: LNHNV and YYDKDF (reference sequence). The CDR3 has 15 residues. The junction had 11 bases not matched to a gene; V was cut back by 4 bases and J by 9 bases. The CDR3 sequence: CATSTLLAVWGEQFF. CDR3 bases: TGTGCCACCAGCACTTTACTAGCGGTTTGGGGTGAGCAGTTCTTC.

Only a few counts were recorded for this clonotype. V usage is TRBV12-3 or TRBV12-4 and J usage is TRBJ2-6; tentatively, D is TRBD1 (5 bases). V lost 1 base to trimming and J lost 2 bases, with 9 bases between them. The CDR3 contains 16 residues. The CDR3 DNA reads as TGTGCCAGCAGTTTAGTTCGGACAACTGGGGCCAACGTCCTGACTTTC. It encodes CASSLVRTTGANVLTF.

This clonotype showed up just a few times. The rearrangement links TRBV28 to TRBJ1-1; TRBD1 matches at 7 bases. In germline, CDR1 is MDHEN, CDR2 SYDVKM. The J segment lost 4 bases and the V segment lost 6 bases, leaving 8 bases of the junction unmatched. There are 14 residues in the CDR3. For the CDR3, the DNA is TGTGCCAGCAGCTATGGACAGGTCGGCACTGAAGCTTTCTTT. This gives the protein CASSYGQVGTEAFF.

This clonotype was picked up many times. V and J are TRBV4-1 and TRBJ1-1; perhaps TRBD1 as D (6 bases). CDR3 length: 15 residues. The germline V gene has CDR1 MGHRA and CDR2 YSYEKL. The germline V and J ends were trimmed by 10 bases and 7 bases, with 25 bases remaining between them. The CDR3 spells CATTPPNGGRGEAFF. CDR3 nucleotides: TGCGCCACCACGCCTCCCAACGGGGGGCGAGGTGAAGCTTTCTTT.

This clonotype has at least ten counts. V usage is TRBV5-1 and J usage is TRBJ2-1, with D perhaps TRBD1 (5 bases). Germline loops: CDR1 SGHRS, CDR2 YFSETQ. Trimming removed 0 bases from V and 7 bases from J, with 14 bases in between. There are 15 residues in the CDR3. The CDR3 here is CASSLGEGAPNEQFF. DNA for the CDR3: TGCGCCAGCAGCTTGGGGGAAGGGGCCCCGAATGAGCAGTTCTTC.

The V call is TRBV6-4, the J call TRBJ2-1; 8 bases are a match to TRBD2. The CDR3 has 16 amino acids. Germline trimming cut 6 bases from V and 6 bases from J; bases unmatched to any gene: 13. The germline gives CDR1 MRHNA, CDR2 SNTAGT. CDR3 coding DNA: TGTGCCAGCAGCCCGGGGACTAGTCAGGTTACCAATGAGCAGTTCTTC. The encoded protein is CASSPGTSQVTNEQFF.

Here the CDR3 reads CASNTRPNFSTDTQYF. The CDR3 region has the DNA TGTGCCAGCAATACGCGGCCGAACTTTAGCACAGATACGCAGTATTTT. This rearrangement joins TRBV6-1 to TRBJ2-3, with D unclear. Germline CDR1 and CDR2: MNHNS and SASEGT. Trimming left V 7 bases short and J 0 bases short, with 17 bases between. This CDR3 has 16 amino acids.